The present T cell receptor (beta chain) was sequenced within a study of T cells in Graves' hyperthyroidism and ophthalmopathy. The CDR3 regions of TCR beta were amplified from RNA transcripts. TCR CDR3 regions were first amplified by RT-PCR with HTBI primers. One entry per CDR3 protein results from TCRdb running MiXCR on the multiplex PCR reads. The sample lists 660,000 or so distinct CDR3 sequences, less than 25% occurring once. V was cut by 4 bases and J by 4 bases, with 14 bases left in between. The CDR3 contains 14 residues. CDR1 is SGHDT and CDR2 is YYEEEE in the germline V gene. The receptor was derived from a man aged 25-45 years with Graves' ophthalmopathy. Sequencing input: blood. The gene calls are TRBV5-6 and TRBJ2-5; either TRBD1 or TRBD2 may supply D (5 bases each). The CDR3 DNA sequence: TGTGCCAGCAGCCCCGGGACCGTCCGAGAGACCCAGTACTTC. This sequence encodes CASSPGTVRETQYF. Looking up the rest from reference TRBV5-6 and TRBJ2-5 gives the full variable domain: DAGVTQSPTHLIKTRGQQVTLRCSPKSGHDTVSWYQQALGQGPQFIFQYYEEEERQRGNFPDRFSGHQFPNYSSELNVNALLLGDSALYLCASSPGTVRETQYFGPGTRLLVL.